This T cell receptor (beta chain) was captured by sequencing in a study of blood T cell repertoires in COVID-19. The protocol was immunoSEQ multiplex PCR, while the TCRdb copy is restricted to in-frame clones and leaves out a portion. The sample has under 100,000 clones; about nine tenths are singletons. V lost 6 bases to trimming and J lost 2 bases, with 6 bases between them. This CDR3 contains 12 residues. Germline V gene sequence: CDR1 MDHEN, CDR2 SYDVKM. This receptor was taken from a woman in her 70s with acute or convalescent COVID-19. V and J are TRBV28 and TRBJ2-3, with no clear D. Sequencing input: peripheral blood. The CDR3, as DNA: TGTGCCAGCAGCTCAGACACAGATACGCAGTATTTT. Translating it yields CASSSDTDTQYF. Full variable domain (missing parts from reference TRBV28 and TRBJ2-3): DVKVTQSSRYLVKRTGEKVFLECVQDMDHENMFWYRQDPGLGLRLIYFSYDVKMKEKGDIPEGYSVSREKKERFSLILESASTNQTSMYLCASSSDTDTQYFGPGTRLTVL.